The 9 T cell receptor beta chains below all came from one sample that was sequenced in a study of T cells in localized non-small cell lung cancer. Profiling relied on immunoSEQ multiplex PCR, and the TCRdb table lists in-frame clones only, not all of them. The sample contains a few thousand clones, about 24% of which appear only once. The sequenced sample was lung tumor tissue, obtained before any cancer treatment. The receptors stem from a man between 40 and 69 years old with stage I lung adenocarcinoma.

This clone was seen more than once but under ten times. The CDR3 sequence is CASSLLKTSSGNTIYF. The DNA for the CDR3 is TGTGCCAGCAGCCTTTTGAAGACATCCTCTGGAAACACCATATATTTT. The chain combines TRBV11-3 with TRBJ1-3; the D is unclear. Trimming shortened V by 5 bases and J by 0 bases, and 14 bases separated the two germline ends. Germline loops: CDR1 SGHNT, CDR2 YENEEA. This CDR3 spans 16 amino acids.

The chain links TRBV1 to TRBJ2-5; the table assigns TRBD2, which was not confirmed against the DNA. TRBV1 is a pseudogene segment. The CDR3 consists of 17 residues. Here the CDR3 reads CASSQGFLAGGGETQYF. The DNA of the CDR3 is TGCGCCAGCAGCCAAGGATTTCTAGCGGGAGGGGGAGAGACCCAGTACTTC.

This clone is deemed medium-sized. The V gene is TRBV11-3, the J gene TRBJ2-1; possible D gene TRBD2, 6 bases. The V gene's germline CDR1 is SGHNT and CDR2 YENEEA. This CDR3 spans 14 amino acids. Trimming took 3 bases from V and 4 from J, leaving 10 bases between them. DNA of the CDR3: TGTGCCAGCAGCTTCGGCGGGGCTTACAATGAGCAGTTCTTC. Residues: CASSFGGAYNEQFF.

The V gene is TRBV11-3, the J gene TRBJ2-5, with 7 bases matching TRBD2. This CDR3 comprises 14 residues. Losses at the gene ends were 1 base for V and 7 bases for J; bases not matched to a gene: 6. Per the germline V gene, CDR1 is SGHNT and CDR2 is YENEEA. The CDR3 is CASSLGGSGPTQYF. DNA for the CDR3: TGTGCCAGCAGCTTAGGCGGGAGTGGTCCGACCCAGTACTTC. Based on the CDR3 plus reference TRBV11-3 and TRBJ2-5, the full variable domain is EAGVVQSPRYKIIEKKQPVAFWCNPISGHNTLYWYLQNLGQGPELLIRYENEEAVDDSQLPKDRFSAERLKGVDSTLKIQPAELGDSAVYLCASSLGGSGPTQYFGPGTRLLVL.

This clone is medium-sized (0.01 to 0.1%) within its sample. The chain is built from TRBV11-3 and TRBJ1-1; 9 nucleotides agree with TRBD1. The V gene end was trimmed by 5 bases and the J gene end by 5 bases; junction bases not matched to a gene: 6. The germline CDR1 and CDR2 sequences are SGHNT and YENEEA. This CDR3 contains 14 residues. The CDR3: CASSTGQGRTEAFF. The CDR3 DNA is TGTGCCAGCAGCACGGGACAGGGTAGAACTGAAGCTTTCTTT.

This clone was observed a handful of times. J is TRBJ1-3 and V is TRBV1; no check of the table's D call, TRBD1, against the DNA was made. TRBV1 is designated a pseudogene. The CDR3 is 13 amino acids. CDR3 amino acids: CASSHLQGNTIYF. The CDR3 DNA is TGCGCCAGCAGCCATCTTCAGGGAAACACCATATATTTT.

The chain combines TRBV19 with TRBJ2-5; D is perhaps TRBD2 (5 bases). This CDR3 spans 13 amino acids. Trimming removed 6 bases at V and 1 base at J, with 9 bases between. Germline V gives CDR1 LNHDA, CDR2 SQIVND (reference sequence). CDR3: CASSGVIQETQYF. The CDR3 bases are TGTGCCAGTAGCGGGGTGATCCAAGAGACCCAGTACTTC.

V and J are TRBV11-3 and TRBJ2-1; 11 positions agree with TRBD1. Germline CDR1 SGHNT, CDR2 YENEEA. Trimming took 6 bases from V and 8 from J; bases not matched to a gene: 9. CDR3 length equals 15 residues. CDR3 DNA sequence: TGTGCCAGCAGATACCGGGACAGGGGGGTCTATGAGCAGTTCTTC. It is translated as CASRYRDRGVYEQFF.

This clone rates as medium-sized (0.01 to 0.1%). The chain couples TRBV11-3 to TRBJ2-2; a possible D gene is TRBD1 (6 bases). The CDR3 extends over 14 amino acids. The V gene's germline CDR1 is SGHNT and CDR2 YENEEA. Trimming removed 5 bases at V and 2 bases at J, with 9 bases between. CDR3: CASSRDINTGELFF. CDR3 in DNA: TGTGCCAGCAGCCGGGACATTAACACCGGGGAGCTGTTTTTT.